This T cell receptor beta chain was retrieved from a study of tumor-infiltrating lymphocytes in localized non-small cell lung cancer. Overall study context: The cohort mixed smokers and never-smokers, several histologies, and some post-neoadjuvant-chemotherapy samples. Findings of the study overall: Only some patients had TCR sequencing, depending on available tissue. No link was found between tumor T-cell fraction and recurrence-free survival.

Measured with immunoSEQ multiplex PCR; TCRdb has only the in-frame clones, and not every one. The sample includes some 30,000 clones, 80% to 90% of them seen just once. CDR1 is ENHRY, CDR2 SYGVKD, per germline. V lost 9 bases and J lost 2; bases outside the gene matches: 1. The CDR3 sequence is 11 residues long. On this clone: Its antigen is not identified.

This receptor was taken from a human donor with non-small cell lung cancer. The sample was lung tumor tissue. The V gene is TRBV10-3, the J gene TRBJ2-7, with 7 bases matching TRBD1. CDR3 sequence reads: CAIGQAYEQYF. The CDR3 DNA reads TGTGCCATAGGACAGGCCTACGAGCAGTACTTC.